The source of this T cell receptor (beta chain) is a study of tumor-infiltrating lymphocytes in primary liver carcinoma. Study at large: The yield of productive TCRbeta reads per sample was roughly 3.5 to 8 million and was similar across tissue types.

Notes on the study in general: Pairs of tumor regions overlapped more than tumor-adjacent and tumor-blood pairs did.

The tissue used was unsorted bulk material of roughly 17-33 mg. RNA and DNA were co-extracted from it with the AllPrep DNA/RNA mini kit. There are 18 residues in the CDR3. Per the germline V gene, CDR1 is DFQATT and CDR2 is SNEGSKA (reference sequence). With 1 base clipped from V and 2 bases from J, the junction kept 13 bases outside the gene matches. Comment on this clonotype: The antigen is undetermined.

Using a constant-region primer together with ProtoScript II reverse transcriptase, TCR beta cDNA was made from around 500 ng of total RNA. Sequencing libraries for TCR beta derived from three nested multiplex PCR rounds that used slightly modified ARM-PCR. Primers for the first two PCR rounds were TRBV1-TRBV30 forward primers and a C-beta reverse primer (roughly 10 cycles per round). One entry per CDR3 protein results from TCRdb running MiXCR on the multiplex PCR reads. The sample includes approximately 92,000 distinct CDR3 sequences, 55% to 75% of them seen just once. This receptor was obtained from a woman aged 55-70 years with primary liver carcinoma and hepatitis B virus infection. The chain is built from TRBV20-1 and TRBJ1-5; 8 bases line up with TRBD1. Source material: liver tumor tissue from sampling region 5. Subset denoted: tumor region T5, tumor centre. In DNA, the CDR3 is TGCAGTGCTAGAGGCCCCCCGGTGACAGGGGTCGGCAATCAGCCCCAGCATTTT. Its protein product is CSARGPPVTGVGNQPQHF.